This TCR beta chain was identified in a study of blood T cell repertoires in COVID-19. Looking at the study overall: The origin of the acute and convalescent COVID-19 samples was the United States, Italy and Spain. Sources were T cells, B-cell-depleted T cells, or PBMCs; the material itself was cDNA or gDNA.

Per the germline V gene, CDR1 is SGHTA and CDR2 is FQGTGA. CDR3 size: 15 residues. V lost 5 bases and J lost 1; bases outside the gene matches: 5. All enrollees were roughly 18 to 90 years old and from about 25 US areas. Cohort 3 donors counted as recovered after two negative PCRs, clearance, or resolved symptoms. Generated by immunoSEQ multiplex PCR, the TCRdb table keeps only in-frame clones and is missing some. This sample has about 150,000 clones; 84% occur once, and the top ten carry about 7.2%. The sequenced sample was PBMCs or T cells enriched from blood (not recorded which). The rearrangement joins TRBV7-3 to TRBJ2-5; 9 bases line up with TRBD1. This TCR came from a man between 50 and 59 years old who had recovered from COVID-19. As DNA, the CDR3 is TGTGCCAGCAGCCTCTTACAGGGGGCCCAAGAGACCCAGTACTTC. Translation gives CASSLLQGAQETQYF. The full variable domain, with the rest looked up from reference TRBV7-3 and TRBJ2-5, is GAGVSQTPSNKVTEKGKYVELRCDPISGHTALYWYRQSLGQGPEFLIYFQGTGAADDSGLPNDRFFAVRPEGSVSTLKIQRTERGDSAVYLCASSLLQGAQETQYFGPGTRLLVL.